This entry features one T cell receptor (beta chain) sequence. It lacks a known antigen. No qualities accompany the bases; no much larger clone lies one base away. The sample is drawn from a study of cytomegalovirus exposure and HLA in healthy donors (dated by TCRdb to 2017 to 2019). Background on the whole study: An earlier analysis of 587 of the donors reported 276 Gb of sequence data and roughly 120 million unique TCR beta sequences obtained from about 179 million T cells. Roughly 320 gigabases of sequencing data and 70 million to 95 million unique TCR sequences made up an early release that covered approximately 650 HLA-typed donors. Of the approximately 400 genotyped donors, roughly 80% were placed in the genetic ancestry cluster associated with self-reported Caucasian donors. The study was designed to test whether signatures of past pathogen exposure could be identified by cataloging public T cell receptors. The T cell repertoires of 666 subjects were profiled by immunosequencing and related to cytomegalovirus serostatus. In addition to the first cohort of 650 to 750 subjects, a separate validation cohort of approximately 110 different subjects was used. High-throughput TCR immunosequencing, statistical association of individual TCRs with disease status, and machine learning were combined to predict cytomegalovirus infection status. In a later analysis, previously published TCR beta repertoires from hundreds of donors were re-analyzed and high-resolution HLA genotyping was added so that TCR occurrence patterns could be studied. Rather than drawing on any new phenotypic data, the later analysis identified candidate immune exposures from TCR beta sequences and the way those sequences occurred across donors. An earlier analysis of approximately 640 of the donors applied high-throughput TCR beta sequencing to assess whether each TCR beta V gene segment acted as functional or pseudogenic. Alongside the repertoire data, information on donor age, sex, ethnicity and CMV serostatus was compiled. Genome-wide SNP genotypes for about 65% of the 666 donors were used in a later genetic analysis, which treated that subset as a discovery cohort. All discovery cohort repertoires had been generated on a single sequencing platform. HLA typing included class I and class II loci at four-digit resolution. The number of typed donors differed by locus: about 620-640 for A, B, C, DRB1 and DQB1; 500 to 550 for DQA1; around 610 for DPA1; and some 470 for DPB1. Roughly 5 DR-DQ haplotypes were handled as single units for association and clustering because linkage in the cohort was strong. Among 398 genotyped donors of the cohort, an average of approximately 250,000 unique TCR beta nucleotide sequences were sequenced per donor, around 20% of them non-productive.

Study-level results and caveats: In vitro tests confirmed that a few of the cytomegalovirus-associated TCR beta chains recognize cytomegalovirus antigens. Strong co-occurrence of HLA alleles, especially DR and DQ, made assigning TCR associations to individual alleles difficult. In a later analysis, most CMV-associated TCR beta chains were found to appear HLA-restricted, with HLA associations seemingly driven largely by CMV exposure. The authors suggested that the approach could potentially be generalized to other disease states and immunological phenotypes. A later analysis reported that several top co-occurrence clusters appeared linked to parvovirus B19, influenza, CMV and Epstein-Barr virus. Broadly in line with IMGT annotations, most TCR beta V segments showed up in productive rearrangements about 87% or about 30% of the time in an earlier analysis of 450 to 750 of the donors. Linkage disequilibrium might explain the correlated functional status among segregating V segments, but an unknown experimental factor could not be ruled out. According to a later analysis, TCR association rates differed among HLA loci, with DRB1 alleles showing the most associated TCRs and HLA-C alleles showing the fewest. Cytomegalovirus status was reported to be diagnosed by the classifier with high specificity and sensitivity in both the original and validation cohorts. Most TCR sequences were seen in very few donors, while some public TCRs were found in many individuals. A further reported finding was that TCR beta sequences accurately predicted the HLA-A and HLA-B alleles for most subjects in the first cohort. Presence/absence analyses assumed roughly uniform sequencing depth across donors, an assumption that may not hold. The sequencing pipeline was judged likely to have produced a cluster of highly shared sequence variants as a technical artifact. In a later analysis, 16,951 TCR beta sequences were associated with specific HLA alleles at a false discovery rate of 0.05. Compared with equally common non-associated chains, HLA-associated TCR beta chains in a later analysis were more clonally expanded and had lower generation probabilities. An association between a missense DCLRE1C variant and V-gene and J-gene trimming of TCR beta chains was found in a later genetic analysis and replicated in an independent cohort. Because counts were too low, approximately 18 rarely observed V segments, including chromosome 9 orphons, were excluded from the earlier analysis of roughly 580 of the donors. Some IMGT-functional V segments, including TRBV6-2 and TRBV6-3, could not be told apart with the 87-base-pair reads, so those segments were excluded. The cohort was sequenced for TCR beta chains only, and without alpha or paired-chain data the features that could be detected were limited. HLA typing was unavailable for some donors at each locus, so association tests used only the typed subset. According to a later genetic analysis, donors in an Asian-associated ancestry cluster had fewer N-insertions in productive TCRs than the approximately 650-donor mean. In the study, approximately 160 TCR beta chains were listed as associated with cytomegalovirus. For the cohort, immune exposure information was limited to CMV serostatus.

The library relied on the immunoSEQ multiplex PCR assay. For the multiplex PCR, a mixture combining 60 forward primers for TCR Vbeta segments and 13 reverse primers for TCR Jbeta segments was used. The CDR3 region of rearranged TCR beta genes was amplified from genomic DNA with a multiplex PCR assay. On the Illumina HiSeq System, the amplified TCR beta libraries were sequenced as 87-base-pair reads. Per the authors' processing: A later analysis counted about 76 million unique TCR beta chains across the 666 repertoires, and roughly 9.9 million of these chains were shared by at least two donors. Raw reads were error-corrected and collapsed into unique sequences with a nearest-neighbor algorithm that merged closely related sequences to remove PCR and sequencing errors. Alignment of CDR3 sequences to IMGT reference sequences was used to assign V, D and J gene segments. For a sequence to be retained, a match of at least six nucleotides to both a V gene segment and a J gene segment was required. A rearrangement was called productive if the CDR3 had no stop codons and remained in frame with V and J, and every other rearrangement was called non-productive. Following IMGT convention, CDR3 was defined as the stretch from the second conserved V-encoded cysteine up to the conserved J-encoded phenylalanine. The earlier analysis of some 580 of the donors excluded any sequence lacking an unambiguous match to a single V gene segment. In an earlier analysis of several hundred of the donors, V segments were called functional above 56.7% productive rearrangements and were called segregating when the between-donor standard deviation exceeded 5%. A statistical classification framework was built for diagnosing cytomegalovirus status from the catalog of TCR beta chain sequences. In a later analysis, TCR nucleotide sequences were compared against IMGT/GENE-DB human TR gene sequences so that V and J genes could be assigned. A later analysis assigned CDR3 sequences and most-parsimonious VDJ recombination scenarios with the TCRdist pipeline. In a later analysis, each TCR beta chain was defined by its CDR3 amino acid sequence together with its V-gene family, and reads lacking a unique V-gene family were excluded. As a way to deal with suspected cross-contamination and a sequencing artifact, a later analysis dropped hundreds of nucleotide sequences that were highly shared and had low generation probability. A later analysis calculated a clonal expansion index for each public chain from normalized within-repertoire ranks of inferred template counts. In a later analysis, generation probabilities were computed with a VDJ recombination model fitted to out-of-frame rearrangements, and the resulting probabilities were checked against IGoR. In a later analysis, TCR-TCR, TCR-HLA and TCR-CMV co-occurrence was scored with hypergeometric tests, and a repertoire-size bias correction was applied to TCR pairs. A later analysis estimated false discovery rates by permuting HLA or CMV assignments 20 times. In a later analysis, co-occurring TCRs were grouped using DBSCAN, with TCRdist sequence similarity added in when clustering inside HLA-allele-positive subsets. Repertoires with fewer than 30,000 or more than 120,000 public chains, plus five repertoires with anomalous nucleotide sharing, were excluded from co-occurrence clustering. TCRdb holds this immuneACCESS table with in-frame rearrangements only. Some clones are missing; in checked studies, unresolved V genes explain under half, and the rest has no known cause. That table furnishes V, J and clone size, whereas the DNA furnished D and trimming. For this sample the table gives 90,000 to 120,000 clones, of which around 77% were detected only once. The ten largest account for 4.2% of the sample.

The cohort consisted of some 670 healthy bone marrow donors. At the time of sampling, every cohort member was nominally healthy, though immune exposures that went unrecorded were likely present. The donor was CMV seronegative and belonged to the group of 380 or so seronegative cohort members. A peripheral blood sample was collected from each donor, and TCR beta sequencing was performed on peripheral blood mononuclear cells. Genomic DNA extraction from the blood cell samples was performed with the Qiagen DNeasy Blood Extraction Kit. The V end loses 6 bases and the J end loses 0 bases, and a stretch of 8 bases separates them. Per the germline V gene, KGHSH is the CDR1 and LQKENI is the CDR2. The CDR3 spans 14 residues, from the cysteine through the phenylalanine. Here the CDR3 DNA is all that survives: 42 bases in frame from base 1.

The chain employs TRBV18 and TRBJ2-2; no D gene is confidently identified. The sequencing input was PBMCs. This TCR was recovered from a male donor in good health and CMV-seronegative. The encoded CDR3 is CASSPLANTGELFF. In nucleotide form, the sequence is TGTGCCAGCTCCCCATTAGCGAACACCGGGGAGCTGTTTTTT.